The 5 T cell receptor beta chains below all came from one sample that was sequenced in a study of OX40 agonist ivuxolimab in advanced cancers. Library creation used the immunoSEQ multiplex PCR assay. The clones in this table, taken by TCRdb from immuneACCESS, are in-frame only. Not every clone is retained; where verified, under half of the shortfall comes from an unresolved V gene, and the cause of the rest is unknown. The sample data list around 150,000 clones, and just over 90% of these were observed just once. The top ten constitute roughly 1% of the sample. This material consisted of CD4+ or CD8+ T cells sorted from blood, taken in a trial of the OX40 agonist ivuxolimab. These TCRs come from an adult with an advanced solid tumor such as melanoma, head and neck, liver or kidney cancer.

The rearrangement uses TRBV6-5 and TRBJ2-2; D not certain. The CDR3 extends over 12 amino acids. The germline CDR1 and CDR2 sequences are MNHEY and SVGAGI. Trimming removed 2 bases from V and 3 bases from J, with 1 base in between. CDR3 DNA: TGTGCCAGCAGTTACCACACCGGGGAGCTGTTTTTT. This translates into CASSYHTGELFF.

This rearrangement joins TRBV5-1 to TRBJ2-7, with D possibly being TRBD1 or TRBD2 (5 bases each). Trimming took 0 bases from V and 2 from J, leaving 12 bases between them. This CDR3 has 15 amino acids. Germline CDR1 SGHRS, CDR2 YFSETQ. The CDR3 DNA reads TGCGCCAGCAGCTTGGTAGGGACCAACGCCTACGAGCAGTACTTC. Amino acid sequence: CASSLVGTNAYEQYF.

The chain links TRBV19 to TRBJ2-1, with D perhaps given as TRBD1 or TRBD2 (5 bases each). The V gene's germline CDR1 is LNHDA and CDR2 SQIVND (reference sequence). Trimming left V 5 bases short and J 2 bases short, with 10 bases between. The CDR3 is 14 residues long. CDR3 amino acids: CASSLGTPYNEQFF. In DNA, the CDR3 is TGTGCCAGTAGTCTCGGGACCCCCTACAATGAGCAGTTCTTC.

Comments on this clone: At one end, the junction sequence differs from germline, possibly due to a read error. The CDR3 region is CASSPGNVLGSEAFF. The DNA of the CDR3 is TGCGCCAGCAGCCCCGGGAACGTTTTGGGATCTGAGGCTTTCTTT. This chain joins TRBV5-1 and TRBJ1-1; D uncertain. CDR1 SGHRS and CDR2 YFSETQ come from the germline V gene. This CDR3 comprises 15 residues.

The chain joins TRBV4-1 to TRBJ1-5; possibly TRBD1 for D (5 bases). Trimming took off 0 bases at V and 5 bases at J, with 32 bases between the two ends. CDR1 is MGHRA and CDR2 is YSYEKL in the germline V gene. The CDR3 is made up of 22 amino acids. This CDR3 is CASSQEGKASDKPWRTYQPQHF. The CDR3 DNA reads as TGCGCCAGCAGCCAAGAAGGAAAAGCATCGGACAAACCTTGGAGGACCTATCAGCCCCAGCATTTT.